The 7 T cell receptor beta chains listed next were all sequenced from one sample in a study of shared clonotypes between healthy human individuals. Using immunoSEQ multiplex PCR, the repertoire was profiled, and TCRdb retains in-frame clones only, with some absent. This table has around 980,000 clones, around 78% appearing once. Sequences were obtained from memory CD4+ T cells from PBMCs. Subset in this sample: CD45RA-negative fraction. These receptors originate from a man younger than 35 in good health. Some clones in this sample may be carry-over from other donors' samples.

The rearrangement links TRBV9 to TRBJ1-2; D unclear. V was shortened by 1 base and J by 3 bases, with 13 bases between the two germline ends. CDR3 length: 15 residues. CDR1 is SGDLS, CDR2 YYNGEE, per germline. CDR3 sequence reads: CASSVSTEPHYGYTF. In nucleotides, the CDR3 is TGTGCCAGCAGCGTATCGACCGAGCCTCACTATGGCTACACCTTC.

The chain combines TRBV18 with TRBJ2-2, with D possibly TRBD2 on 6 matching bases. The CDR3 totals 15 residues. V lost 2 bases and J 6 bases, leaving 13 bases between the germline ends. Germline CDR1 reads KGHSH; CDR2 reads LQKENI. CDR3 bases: TGTGCCAGCTCACCAGGGCGGGAATATCCCGGGGAGCTGTTTTTT. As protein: CASSPGREYPGELFF.

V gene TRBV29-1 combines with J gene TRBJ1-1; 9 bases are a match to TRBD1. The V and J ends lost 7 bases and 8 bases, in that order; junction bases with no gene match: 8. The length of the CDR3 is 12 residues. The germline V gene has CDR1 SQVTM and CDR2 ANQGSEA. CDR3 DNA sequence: TGCAGCGAGACCCTGGGACAGGGCGAAGCTTTCTTT. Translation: CSETLGQGEAFF. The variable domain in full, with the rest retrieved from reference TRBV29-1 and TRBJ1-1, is SAVISQKPSRDICQRGTSLTIQCQVDSQVTMMFWYRQQPGQSLTLIATANQGSEATYESGFVIDKFPISRPNLTFSTLTVSNMSPEDSSIYLCSETLGQGEAFFGQGTRLTVV.

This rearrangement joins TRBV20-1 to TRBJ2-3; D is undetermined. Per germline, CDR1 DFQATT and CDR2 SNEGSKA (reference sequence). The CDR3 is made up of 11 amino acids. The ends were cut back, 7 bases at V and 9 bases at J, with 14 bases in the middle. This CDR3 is CSVPGSGTQYF. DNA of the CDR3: TGCAGTGTTCCCGGGTCTGGGACGCAGTATTTT.

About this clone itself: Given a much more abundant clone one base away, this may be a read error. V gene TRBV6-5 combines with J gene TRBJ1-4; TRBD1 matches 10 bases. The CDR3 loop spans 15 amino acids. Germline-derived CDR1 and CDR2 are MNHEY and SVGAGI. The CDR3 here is CASRERGQGSEKLFF. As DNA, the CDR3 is TGCGCCAGCAGGGAACGGGGACAGGGGAGTGAAAAACTGTTTTTT.

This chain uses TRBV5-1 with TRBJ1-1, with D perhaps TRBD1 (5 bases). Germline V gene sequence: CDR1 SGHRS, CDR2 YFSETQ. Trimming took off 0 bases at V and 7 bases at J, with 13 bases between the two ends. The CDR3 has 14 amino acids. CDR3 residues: CASSLDGGEREAFF. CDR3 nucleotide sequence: TGCGCCAGCAGCTTGGACGGGGGTGAGCGTGAAGCTTTCTTT.

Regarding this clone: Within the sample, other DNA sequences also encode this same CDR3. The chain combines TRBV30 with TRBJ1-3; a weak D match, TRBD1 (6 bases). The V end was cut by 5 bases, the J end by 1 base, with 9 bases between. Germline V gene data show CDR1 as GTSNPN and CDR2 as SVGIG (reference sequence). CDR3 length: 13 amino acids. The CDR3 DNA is TGTGCCTGGGGCAGGGGATCTGGAAACACCATATATTTT. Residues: CAWGRGSGNTIYF.